This T cell receptor (beta chain) was captured by sequencing in a study of blood T cell repertoires in COVID-19. Trimming stripped 2 bases from V and 7 bases from J, with 10 bases between. The CDR3 contains 12 residues. The germline V gene encodes CDR1 SGHNT and CDR2 YYREEE (reference sequence). The method was immunoSEQ multiplex PCR; TCRdb's version includes in-frame clones alone and lacks a portion of them. The sample comprises 330,000 or so clones, roughly 90% of which are singletons, and just under 3% rests with the top ten. Participants, about 18 to 90 years old, spanned under 30 US areas. Recovered participants had two consecutive negative NP/OP PCR tests, healthcare professional clearance, or symptom resolution.

V is TRBV5-4 and J is TRBJ2-7; perhaps TRBD2 as D (6 bases). The sample was PBMCs or T cells enriched from blood (not recorded which). The clonotype comes from a woman in her twenties or thirties who had recovered from COVID-19. The CDR3 DNA reads as TGTGCCAGCAGCTTCCTAAGCGGGGAGCAGTACTTC. This gives the protein CASSFLSGEQYF.